This T cell receptor beta chain was recovered during a study of regulatory T cells in long-lasting Graves disease. Study-level information: Prior antithyroid drug treatment in newly diagnosed Graves' patients lasted under 3 months.

Building the TCR beta libraries relied on iRepertoire HTBI primers, and CDR3 regions underwent Arm-PCR. A single record per CDR3 protein comes from TCRdb applying MiXCR to the multiplex PCR reads. The sample carries 300,000 to 400,000 distinct CDR3 sequences, about 18% recorded once. Time point: newly diagnosed GD, antithyroid drugs for less than 3 months. RNA isolated from PBMCs was used to make the TCR library. With EDTA tubes as the receptacles, about 8.1 milliliters of peripheral blood were drawn. Trimming shortened V by 2 bases and J by 8 bases, and 16 bases separated the two germline ends. CDR1 and CDR2 (germline): MGHRA, YSYEKL. The CDR3 spans 14 residues.

The chain is built from TRBV4-1 and TRBJ2-7, with D maybe TRBD1 (6 bases). This clonotype was obtained from a female donor with Graves disease. The specimen comprised peripheral blood mononuclear cells (PBMCs), sampled at new diagnosis, from a patient treated with antithyroid drugs. This chain's CDR3 is CASSQPLQGSKQYF. Here the CDR3 DNA reads TGCGCCAGCAGCCAACCGCTGCAGGGGTCGAAGCAGTACTTC.